Following are 3 T cell receptor beta chains from one sample sequenced in a study of T cell responses to AZD1222 COVID-19 vaccine. Using immunoSEQ multiplex PCR, the repertoire was profiled, and TCRdb retains in-frame clones only, with some absent. The data hold about 120,000 clones, with around 92% observed a single time. Sequenced here: peripheral blood, sampled 28 days after the second AZD1222 dose. The receptors come from an adult who received the AZD1222 COVID-19 vaccine.

This chain links TRBV5-1 with TRBJ2-5, with TRBD2 matching over 7 bases. Germline assignment: CDR1 SGHRS and CDR2 YFSETQ. This CDR3 is 16 amino acids long. Losses at the gene ends were 4 bases for V and 0 bases for J; bases not matched to a gene: 9. CDR3 region: CASSREGRRYQETQYF. For the CDR3, the DNA is TGCGCCAGCAGCAGGGAGGGTCGCCGGTACCAAGAGACCCAGTACTTC.

In DNA form, the CDR3 reads TGTGCCAGCAGCCAAGTGGAGGGCGCTTACTCTGGGGCCAACGTCCTGACTTTC. It encodes CASSQVEGAYSGANVLTF. This chain uses TRBV3-1 (or the pseudogene TRBV3-2) with TRBJ2-6; D is perhaps TRBD2 (6 bases). This CDR3 is built from 18 residues. CDR1 is LGHDT, CDR2 YNNKEL, per germline (reference sequence). V lost 1 base to trimming and J lost 0 bases, with 13 bases between them.

This sequence joins TRBV24-1 and TRBJ2-5; a weak D match, TRBD2 (5 bases). Looked up from germline, CDR1 is KGHDR and CDR2 is SFDVKD. The CDR3 runs to 15 residues. The V end was cut by 3 bases, the J end by 5 bases, with 15 bases between. The CDR3 reads CATSDMRAKSETQYF. Written as DNA, the CDR3 is TGTGCCACCAGTGATATGAGGGCTAAGTCGGAGACCCAGTACTTC.